The next 10 T cell receptor beta chains were all read from a single sample in a study of shared clonotypes between healthy human individuals. TCRdb's copy holds only in-frame clones and misses some; the assay was immunoSEQ multiplex PCR. Of just over 2,000,000 clones listed, roughly 94% are singletons. Naive CD8 cells lacked CD45RO, underwent positive selection for CCR7 and left out terminally differentiated effector memory CD45RA+ cells. Sequencing was carried out using naive CD8+ T cells sorted from blood. These receptors were obtained from a young man in good health.

The chain carries TRBV27 and TRBJ1-1, with D possibly being TRBD1 (6 bases). The CDR3 loop spans 15 amino acids. Trimming pared 1 base from V and 4 bases from J, leaving 13 bases between. Germline V lookup: CDR1 MNHEY, CDR2 SMNVEV (reference sequence). CDR3 nucleotide sequence: TGTGCCAGCAGTTTATATTCCACAGGGTTCACTGAAGCTTTCTTT. Translated, it gives CASSLYSTGFTEAFF.

The chain links TRBV27 to TRBJ2-7, with 10 bases aligning to TRBD1. With V trimmed by 3 bases and J by 2 bases, 7 bases remained unmatched. Per germline, CDR1 MNHEY and CDR2 SMNVEV (reference sequence). This CDR3 spans 16 amino acids. In DNA, the CDR3 is TGTGCCAGCAGTTTTTCGACAGGGGGCAGGACCTACGAGCAGTACTTC. It codes for CASSFSTGGRTYEQYF.

This clone was picked up one time. The V call is TRBV7-2, the J call TRBJ1-2; D remains unclear. V dropped 2 bases and J dropped 4 bases, with 17 bases sitting between them. CDR1 SGHTA and CDR2 FQGNSA come from the germline V gene. The CDR3 is made up of 16 amino acids. As DNA, the CDR3 is TGTGCCAGCAGCTTAATCACAGACCGGTCGGGCTATGGCTACACCTTC. This translates into CASSLITDRSGYGYTF.

The V call is TRBV27, the J call TRBJ1-1, with D perhaps TRBD1 (5 bases). The CDR3 length is 18 residues. Germline assignment: CDR1 MNHEY and CDR2 SMNVEV (reference sequence). V was trimmed by 5 bases and J by 3 bases, leaving 25 bases between them. The CDR3: CASSIDPGGMMGDTEAFF. The CDR3 DNA reads TGTGCCAGCAGTATCGACCCCGGGGGAATGATGGGGGACACTGAAGCTTTCTTT.

With respect to this clone: The junction differs from germline at one of its ends, possibly a read error. V gene TRBV7-7 combines with J gene TRBJ2-5; the D gene is possibly TRBD2 (5 bases). The CDR3 spans 13 residues. The germline V gene encodes CDR1 SSHAT and CDR2 FNYEAQ (reference sequence). The CDR3 bases are TGTGCTAGCAGCTTAGCGCCATTGGAGACCCAGTACTTC. Translated: CASSLAPLETQYF.

This sequence joins TRBV10-2 and TRBJ2-7, with D uncertain. V lost 0 bases to trimming and J lost 9 bases, with 9 bases between them. Germline lookup yields CDR1 WSHSY and CDR2 SAAADI. The CDR3 length is 12 residues. The CDR3 DNA reads TGCGCCAGCAGTGAGTCCGGTAAGGGGCAGTACTTC. Amino acids: CASSESGKGQYF.

This CDR3 is CASSIDSGEGTEAFF. The CDR3 DNA reads as TGTGCCAGTAGTATTGACTCTGGGGAGGGAACTGAAGCTTTCTTT. The chain links TRBV19 to TRBJ1-1; D uncertain. With 3 bases removed from V and 5 bases from J, the gap between germline ends came to 16 bases. Germline CDR1 is LNHDA and CDR2 is SQIVND (reference sequence). The length of the CDR3 is 15 residues.

This rearrangement joins TRBV7-9 to TRBJ2-1, with 8 bases identical to TRBD2. V shed 5 bases and J 5 bases; nucleotides not matched to a gene: 8. CDR1 is SEHNR and CDR2 is FQNEAQ in the germline V gene (reference sequence). The CDR3 is 15 amino acids. CDR3 region: CASSPGRAANNEQFF. The CDR3 DNA is TGTGCCAGCAGCCCCGGGAGGGCAGCGAACAATGAGCAGTTCTTC.

V gene TRBV7-9 combines with J gene TRBJ2-3; possibly TRBD2 for D (5 bases). The CDR3 covers 15 residues. The V end lost 11 bases, the J end lost 2 bases, and 20 bases lay between the germline ends. Germline V gene lookup returns CDR1 SEHNR and CDR2 FQNEAQ (reference sequence). CDR3 loop: CASHPDARDTDTQYF. In DNA form, the CDR3 reads TGTGCCTCTCACCCGGACGCGAGGGACACAGATACGCAGTATTTT.

The gene calls are TRBV5-4 and TRBJ2-7; 7 bases line up with TRBD1. The V segment lost 4 bases and the J segment 2 bases; nucleotides outside the gene matches: 9. The CDR3 sequence is 15 residues long. Germline CDR1 and CDR2: SGHNT and YYREEE (reference sequence). The CDR3 DNA reads TGTGCCAGCAGCCCAGGGACAGCGGAAACCTACGAGCAGTACTTC. This translates into CASSPGTAETYEQYF.